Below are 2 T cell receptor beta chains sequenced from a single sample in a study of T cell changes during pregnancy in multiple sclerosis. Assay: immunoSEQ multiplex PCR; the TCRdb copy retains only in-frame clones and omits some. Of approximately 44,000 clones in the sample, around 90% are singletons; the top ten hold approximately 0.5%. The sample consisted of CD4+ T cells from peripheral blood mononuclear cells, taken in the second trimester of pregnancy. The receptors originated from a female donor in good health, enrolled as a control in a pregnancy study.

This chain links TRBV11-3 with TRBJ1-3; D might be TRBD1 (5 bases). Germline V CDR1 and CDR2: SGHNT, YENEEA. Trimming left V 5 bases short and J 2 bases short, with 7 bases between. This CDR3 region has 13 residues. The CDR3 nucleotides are TGTGCCAGCAGCGGAGGGGCTGGAAACACCATATATTTT. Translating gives CASSGGAGNTIYF.

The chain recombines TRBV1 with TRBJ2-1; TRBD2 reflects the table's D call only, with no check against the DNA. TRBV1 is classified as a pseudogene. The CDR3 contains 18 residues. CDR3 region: CTSSQDLAGVPFCYEQFF. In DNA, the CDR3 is TGCACCAGCAGCCAAGATCTAGCGGGAGTTCCGTTCTGCTATGAGCAGTTCTTC.